These 24 T cell receptor beta chains were all obtained from the same sample, sequenced in a study of Ad26.COV2.S vaccination and SARS-CoV-2 variants (dated by TCRdb to the early 2020s). Interpreted using the paper, the treatment or condition label stands for: around 19 received Ad26.COV2.S at low or high dose, single or two shots; roughly five received placebo; per-sample allocation not given. For vaccine and placebo recipients, repertoires were sequenced using samples collected on day 63 after the first injection. The library was produced with the immunoSEQ multiplex PCR assay. The immuneACCESS repertoire file appears here via TCRdb, limited to in-frame rearrangements. These files lack a portion of the clones; in checked studies, under half of the deficit traces to unresolved V genes, and the cause of the others is not known. This sample holds approximately 400,000 clones; 83% were observed only once. The ten top clones hold roughly 7.4% of the sample.

The material sequenced was peripheral blood, taken in a trial of Ad26.COV2.S vaccine versus placebo. Every receptor here comes from a person between 18 and 65 years old who received the Ad26.COV2.S COVID-19 vaccine or a placebo.

The gene calls are TRBV4-1 and TRBJ1-5; TRBD1 aligns across 8 bases. Germline-derived CDR1 and CDR2 are MGHRA and YSYEKL. Unmatched junction bases numbered 9, after V lost 4 bases and J lost 4 bases. The CDR3 covers 16 residues. Written as DNA, the CDR3 is TGCGCCAGCAGCCCTCAGGGGGCAGGGTTAAATCAGCCCCAGCATTTT. This codes for CASSPQGAGLNQPQHF.

The chain employs TRBV5-1 and TRBJ2-2; a possible D gene is TRBD2 (5 bases). Germline V CDR1 and CDR2: SGHRS, YFSETQ. V lost 0 bases, J lost 2 bases, and 11 bases lay in between. The CDR3 sequence is 16 residues long. The DNA of the CDR3 is TGCGCCAGCAGCTTGGCCCTAGCCCTAAACACCGGGGAGCTGTTTTTT. Amino acid sequence: CASSLALALNTGELFF.

The rearrangement links TRBV9 to TRBJ1-1; D is possibly TRBD1 (5 bases). Trimming removed 2 bases from V and 4 bases from J, with 12 bases in between. The CDR3 contains 14 residues. Germline CDR1 SGDLS, CDR2 YYNGEE. The CDR3 coding sequence is TGTGCCAGCAGCGTTTCAGGGCAGAGCACTGAAGCTTTCTTT. It encodes CASSVSGQSTEAFF.

This chain links TRBV29-1 with TRBJ2-5, with D perhaps TRBD1 (6 bases). V was trimmed by 6 bases and J by 6 bases, leaving 14 bases between them. This CDR3 spans 12 amino acids. The germline V gene encodes CDR1 SQVTM and CDR2 ANQGSEA. The CDR3 protein is CSVRTVDKTQYF. CDR3 coding DNA: TGCAGCGTCAGGACAGTCGACAAGACCCAGTACTTC.

This clone was counted only a few times. The chain employs TRBV7-9 and TRBJ1-1, with D hard to call. Trimming left V 4 bases short and J 3 bases short, with 15 bases between. Germline V CDR1 and CDR2: SEHNR, FQNEAQ (reference sequence). The CDR3 covers 15 residues. The DNA for the CDR3 is TGTGCCAGCAGCTCCGTCCCGATCGGGGACACTGAAGCTTTCTTT. Amino acids: CASSSVPIGDTEAFF. The variable domain in full, completed from reference TRBV7-9 and TRBJ1-1, reads DTGVSQNPRHKITKRGQNVTFRCDPISEHNRLYWYRQTLGQGPEFLTYFQNEAQLEKSRLLSDRFSAERPKGSFSTLEIQRTEQGDSAMYLCASSSVPIGDTEAFFGQGTRLTVV.

This chain connects TRBV6-5 to TRBJ2-7; D is unclear. This CDR3 is built from 14 residues. Deletions cut 5 bases from V and 7 bases from J, with 18 bases between. The germline V gene has CDR1 MNHEY and CDR2 SVGAGI. The CDR3 DNA reads as TGTGCCAGCAGTAACTACGGCTATGGTTGGGAGCAGTACTTC. It codes for CASSNYGYGWEQYF.

The rearrangement joins TRBV5-1 to TRBJ1-4, with TRBD1 matching over 7 bases. J was trimmed by 3 bases and V by 0 bases; bases with no gene match: 2. The CDR3 length is 15 residues. In germline, CDR1 is SGHRS, CDR2 YFSETQ. CDR3 nucleotides: TGCGCCAGCAGCTTGGAGACAGGGTCTAATGAAAAACTGTTTTTT. This gives the protein CASSLETGSNEKLFF.

The chain links TRBV2 to TRBJ1-2; TRBD1 might be the D (5 bases). Trimming removed 1 base at V and 4 bases at J, with 13 bases between. CDR3 length: 15 amino acids. Germline CDR1 SNHLY, CDR2 FYNNEI. The chain's CDR3 is CASSEGRGGSYGYTF. In DNA, the CDR3 is TGTGCCAGCAGTGAAGGGCGGGGCGGGAGCTATGGCTACACCTTC.

The sample holds a few counts of this clone. The chain links TRBV6-5 to TRBJ1-4; unclear D gene. V was cut by 6 bases and J by 8 bases, with 10 bases left in between. The CDR3 runs 12 residues. Germline CDR1 is MNHEY and CDR2 is SVGAGI. CDR3 DNA sequence: TGTGCCAGCAGGGGTAGTTTGGAAAAACTGTTTTTT. Its protein is CASRGSLEKLFF.

This chain links TRBV7-2 with TRBJ2-5, with TRBD2 identical over 8 bases. From germline, CDR1 is SGHTA and CDR2 FQGNSA. The CDR3 loop spans 17 amino acids. After removal of 3 bases from V and 4 bases from J, the junction contained 13 bases not matched to a gene. The CDR3 bases are TGTGCCAGCAGCTTGATCGACCCGGGACTAGTAGGAGAGACCCAGTACTTC. Its protein product is CASSLIDPGLVGETQYF.

The rearrangement links TRBV10-3 to TRBJ2-1; 15 bases agree with TRBD2. The ends lost 6 bases at V and 7 bases at J; junction bases unmatched: 7. The CDR3 length is 16 residues. CDR1 ENHRY and CDR2 SYGVKD come from the germline V gene. The CDR3, as DNA: TGTGCCATCAGGCCGGGACTAGCGGGAGGTGATAATGAGCAGTTCTTC. Translation gives CAIRPGLAGGDNEQFF.

V gene TRBV6-6 combines with J gene TRBJ2-7; the D gene could be TRBD1 or TRBD2 (5 bases each). This CDR3 is 13 amino acids long. With 11 bases removed from V and 0 bases from J, the gap between germline ends came to 14 bases. Per germline, CDR1 MNHNY and CDR2 SVGAGI (reference sequence). For the CDR3, the DNA is TGTGCCGGCTCTAAGGGGAGCTCCTACGAGCAGTACTTC. Translating it yields CAGSKGSSYEQYF.

The V call is TRBV7-9, the J call TRBJ2-7; D gene ambiguous. The CDR3 runs 15 residues. Trimming cost V 5 bases and J 2 bases, with 16 bases left between them. Germline values: CDR1 SEHNR, CDR2 FQNEAQ (reference sequence). The CDR3 DNA sequence: TGTGCCAGCAGCCCCGCTTACGATCTCCCCTACGAGCAGTACTTC. This encodes CASSPAYDLPYEQYF.

The rearrangement uses TRBV10-3 and TRBJ2-3; possible D gene TRBD2, 5 bases. The length of the CDR3 is 13 residues. The germline V gene has CDR1 ENHRY and CDR2 SYGVKD. V was cut by 11 bases and J by 3 bases, with 15 bases left in between. The CDR3 sequence is CAASGRTTDTQYF. The CDR3 DNA is TGTGCCGCATCGGGGAGAACGACAGATACGCAGTATTTT.

This clone is a singleton in its sample. The V and J genes are TRBV7-9 and TRBJ2-5; D may correspond to TRBD1 or TRBD2 (5 bases each). The V gene lost 4 bases and the J gene lost 3 bases, with 21 bases spanning the gap. Germline values: CDR1 SEHNR, CDR2 FQNEAQ (reference sequence). The CDR3 is made up of 17 amino acids. In nucleotides, the CDR3 is TGTGCCAGCAGCTCTGTATTGGGACGAATACAAGAAGAGACCCAGTACTTC. Translated: CASSSVLGRIQEETQYF.

The rearrangement links TRBV5-1 to TRBJ1-1; 7 nucleotides line up with TRBD1. This CDR3 comprises 15 residues. V lost 6 bases to trimming and J lost 2 bases; unmatched junction nucleotides: 10. The germline V gene encodes CDR1 SGHRS and CDR2 YFSETQ. The CDR3 sequence: CASTAQGGINTEAFF. As DNA, the CDR3 is TGCGCCAGCACGGCTCAGGGGGGGATCAACACTGAAGCTTTCTTT.

The V gene is TRBV4-1, the J gene TRBJ1-3; unclear D gene. The germline V gene has CDR1 MGHRA and CDR2 YSYEKL. The CDR3 totals 15 residues. Trimming removed 0 bases from V and 5 bases from J, with 11 bases in between. The CDR3 spells CASSQEYSRRNTIYF. The CDR3 nucleotides are TGCGCCAGCAGCCAAGAGTACTCCAGGAGAAACACCATATATTTT.

The V gene is TRBV7-2, the J gene TRBJ2-3; D is unresolved. Germline CDR1 reads SGHTA; CDR2 reads FQGNSA. Trimming cost V 3 bases and J 1 base, with 11 bases left between them. This CDR3 has 15 residues. The CDR3 DNA sequence: TGTGCCAGCAGCTTTACGCGGACCGGCACAGATACGCAGTATTTT. Its translation is CASSFTRTGTDTQYF.

The V call is TRBV20-1, the J call TRBJ2-7; TRBD1 aligns across 8 bases. Losses at the gene ends were 3 bases for V and 2 bases for J; bases not matched to a gene: 3. Germline V gives CDR1 DFQATT, CDR2 SNEGSKA (reference sequence). This CDR3 spans 13 amino acids. CDR3 sequence: CSASRTGPYEQYF. The CDR3, as DNA: TGCAGTGCTAGTCGGACAGGGCCCTACGAGCAGTACTTC.

This sequence joins TRBV7-9 and TRBJ2-5; D uncertain. Germline V gene sequence: CDR1 SEHNR, CDR2 FQNEAQ (reference sequence). The V end lost 5 bases, the J end lost 7 bases, and 17 bases lay between the germline ends. The length of the CDR3 is 14 residues. CDR3 sequence (DNA): TGTGCCAGCAGCCCCCAACCCGGTTGGGGGACCCAGTACTTC. Translation: CASSPQPGWGTQYF. The full variable domain, with the rest looked up from reference TRBV7-9 and TRBJ2-5, is DTGVSQNPRHKITKRGQNVTFRCDPISEHNRLYWYRQTLGQGPEFLTYFQNEAQLEKSRLLSDRFSAERPKGSFSTLEIQRTEQGDSAMYLCASSPQPGWGTQYFGPGTRLLVL.

This clone showed up just once. CDR3 protein: CASSPGLAGEQFF. CDR3 DNA sequence: TGTGCCAGCAGCCCGGGACTAGCGGGGGAGCAGTTCTTC. The J gene is TRBJ2-1, the V gene TRBV7-3; 13 bases are a match to TRBD2. Trimming cost V 5 bases and J 10 bases; bases outside gene matches: 2. Germline V lookup: CDR1 SGHTA, CDR2 FQGTGA. This CDR3 contains 13 residues.

The chain combines TRBV7-9 with TRBJ2-5; D unresolved. V was cut by 5 bases and J by 3 bases, with 7 bases left in between. From germline, CDR1 is SEHNR and CDR2 FQNEAQ (reference sequence). The CDR3 runs to 12 residues. DNA for the CDR3: TGTGCCAGCAGCCTCAGGAAAGAGACCCAGTACTTC. This encodes CASSLRKETQYF.

The chain joins TRBV19 to TRBJ1-5, with 9 nucleotides matching TRBD1. CDR1 LNHDA and CDR2 SQIVND come from the germline V gene (reference sequence). V was pared by 10 bases and J by 6 bases, with 10 bases of the junction left unmatched. The CDR3 is made up of 14 amino acids. The CDR3 DNA reads TGTGCCACTTCTGACAGGGGGGTGGGTCAGCCCCAGCATTTT. This encodes CATSDRGVGQPQHF. The complete variable domain, with remaining parts taken from reference TRBV19 and TRBJ1-5, reads DGGITQSPKYLFRKEGQNVTLSCEQNLNHDAMYWYRQDPGQGLRLIYYSQIVNDFQKGDIAEGYSVSREKKESFPLTVTSAQKNPTAFYLCATSDRGVGQPQHFGDGTRLSIL.

This sequence joins TRBV5-1 and TRBJ2-1; a weak D match, TRBD1 (5 bases). Germline assignment: CDR1 SGHRS and CDR2 YFSETQ. The V and J ends lost 7 bases and 7 bases respectively, with 21 bases between them. The length of the CDR3 is 15 residues. The CDR3 sequence is CASYWGSPQGNEQFF. The CDR3 bases are TGCGCCAGCTACTGGGGCAGCCCGCAAGGGAATGAGCAGTTCTTC.